The clone carrying this T cell receptor beta chain was detected a few times. Its target is not known. The sample comes from a study of response to subunit inactivated influenza vaccine. The CDR3 contains 15 residues. CDR1 and CDR2 (germline): LNHNV, YYDKDF (reference sequence). Trimming removed 0 bases from V and 0 bases from J, with 9 bases in between. Whole-study results and caveats: Authors suggested few new T cells are recruited by each seasonal influenza vaccination.

TCRdb re-called the RT-PCR reads through MiXCR, storing one row per CDR3 protein. The sample carries hundreds of thousands of distinct CDR3 sequences, 12% recorded once. Material: PBMCs from blood, obtained on the day of vaccination. The V and J genes are TRBV15 and TRBJ2-7; the D is unclear. The sequence came from a middle-aged man who received an inactivated influenza vaccine. DNA of the CDR3: TGTGCCACCAGCAGAGATCTGGGGTCCTCCTACGAGCAGTACTTC. As protein: CATSRDLGSSYEQYF.